The rows below give T cell receptor beta chains drawn from one sample of a study of spatial heterogeneity in lung cancer. MiXCR, run by TCRdb on the 5' RACE reads, gives a single entry per CDR3 protein. The sample yields several thousand distinct CDR3 sequences, about 9.9% seen once. The sequenced sample was lung tumor tissue, obtained at surgery. These receptors came from a male donor with early-stage non-small cell lung cancer. Both conserved end residues are part of each CDR3. Fields, in order: CDR3 protein, J gene, D gene, V gene, CDR3 length. D genes are given only for firm matches.

CDR3 protein: CSARLAGGLYEQYF
J gene: TRBJ2-7
D gene: TRBD2
V gene: TRBV20-1
CDR3 length: 14

CDR3 protein: CASSLSGRPPNEKLFF
J gene: TRBJ1-4
D gene: -
V gene: TRBV27
CDR3 length: 16

CDR3 protein: CASSAAGLAAAGNEQFF
J gene: TRBJ2-1
D gene: TRBD2
V gene: TRBV5-1
CDR3 length: 17

CDR3 protein: CASSLVRRDEQFF
J gene: TRBJ2-1
D gene: -
V gene: TRBV7-2
CDR3 length: 13

CDR3 protein: CASSYAGGPNTGELFF
J gene: TRBJ2-2
D gene: TRBD2
V gene: TRBV6-5
CDR3 length: 16

CDR3 protein: CASSFVTGGYNSPLHF
J gene: TRBJ1-6
D gene: TRBD1
V gene: TRBV5-1
CDR3 length: 16

CDR3 protein: CASSLTRSSGNTIYF
J gene: TRBJ1-3
D gene: -
V gene: TRBV28
CDR3 length: 15

CDR3 protein: CASSWTVATNEKLFF
J gene: TRBJ1-4
D gene: -
V gene: TRBV5-1
CDR3 length: 15

CDR3 protein: CATSREGLASTDTQYF
J gene: TRBJ2-3
D gene: -
V gene: TRBV15
CDR3 length: 16

CDR3 protein: CASREKNTEAFF
J gene: TRBJ1-1
D gene: -
V gene: TRBV6-1
CDR3 length: 12

CDR3 protein: CASNSGGDFKKLFF
J gene: TRBJ1-4
D gene: TRBD1
V gene: TRBV2
CDR3 length: 14

CDR3 protein: CASSQVSGTNGYTF
J gene: TRBJ1-2
D gene: -
V gene: TRBV4-3
CDR3 length: 14

CDR3 protein: CASSLGTDADTQYF
J gene: TRBJ2-3
D gene: TRBD1
V gene: TRBV7-3
CDR3 length: 14

CDR3 protein: CSARVGGFGEAFF
J gene: TRBJ1-1
D gene: -
V gene: TRBV20-1
CDR3 length: 13

CDR3 protein: CASSLGVTGPNEQFF
J gene: TRBJ2-1
D gene: -
V gene: TRBV7-6
CDR3 length: 15

CDR3 protein: CASSRMNFGGTDTQYF
J gene: TRBJ2-3
D gene: -
V gene: TRBV14
CDR3 length: 16

CDR3 protein: CSASQGLLGSPLHF
J gene: TRBJ1-6
D gene: -
V gene: TRBV20-1
CDR3 length: 14

CDR3 protein: CAISENTGELFF
J gene: TRBJ2-2
D gene: -
V gene: TRBV10-3
CDR3 length: 12

CDR3 protein: CASTQETQYF
J gene: TRBJ2-5
D gene: -
V gene: TRBV27
CDR3 length: 10

CDR3 protein: CASSMLGRYGYTF
J gene: TRBJ1-2
D gene: -
V gene: TRBV19
CDR3 length: 13

CDR3 protein: CASSLFGGALHF
J gene: TRBJ1-6
D gene: -
V gene: TRBV27
CDR3 length: 12

CDR3 protein: CASSPGRQTYNEQFF
J gene: TRBJ2-1
D gene: -
V gene: TRBV13
CDR3 length: 15

CDR3 protein: CVSAGVGYEQYF
J gene: TRBJ2-7
D gene: TRBD2
V gene: TRBV2
CDR3 length: 12

CDR3 protein: CASSGEVGETQYF
J gene: TRBJ2-5
D gene: -
V gene: TRBV5-1
CDR3 length: 13

CDR3 protein: CASTGLDHNEQFF
J gene: TRBJ2-1
D gene: TRBD2
V gene: TRBV2
CDR3 length: 13

CDR3 protein: CASSTGWGRTDTQYF
J gene: TRBJ2-3
D gene: -
V gene: TRBV7-2
CDR3 length: 15

CDR3 protein: CAISESTGSGGTTDTQYF
J gene: TRBJ2-3
D gene: -
V gene: TRBV10-3
CDR3 length: 18

CDR3 protein: CASSLRGLAGGTGELFF
J gene: TRBJ2-2
D gene: TRBD2
V gene: TRBV7-9
CDR3 length: 17

CDR3 protein: CASSSGTSGYQETQYF
J gene: TRBJ2-5
D gene: TRBD2
V gene: TRBV5-1
CDR3 length: 16

CDR3 protein: CASSPGQGGTEAFF
J gene: TRBJ1-1
D gene: TRBD1
V gene: TRBV5-1
CDR3 length: 14

CDR3 protein: CATSDPRTGPDTQYF
J gene: TRBJ2-3
D gene: TRBD1
V gene: TRBV24-1
CDR3 length: 15

CDR3 protein: CASSWDMNTEAFF
J gene: TRBJ1-1
D gene: -
V gene: TRBV14
CDR3 length: 13

CDR3 protein: CAIRGTHTTRGNTEAFF
J gene: TRBJ1-1
D gene: -
V gene: TRBV10-3
CDR3 length: 17

CDR3 protein: CAISETDTQYF
J gene: TRBJ2-3
D gene: -
V gene: TRBV10-3
CDR3 length: 11

CDR3 protein: CASSSGGHEQYF
J gene: TRBJ2-7
D gene: TRBD1
V gene: TRBV11-2
CDR3 length: 12